The 6 T cell receptor beta chains below were found in one sample sequenced in a study of blood T cell repertoires in COVID-19. Using immunoSEQ multiplex PCR, the repertoire was profiled, and TCRdb retains in-frame clones only, with some absent. Among about 76,000 clones listed, roughly nine tenths were seen once. The sample consisted of peripheral blood. All receptors derive from a human donor in a cohort sampled during active COVID-19.

This clone occurred once. CDR3 sequence (DNA): TGTGCCAGCAGTGGGGACAGCCTTAGCAATCAGCCCCAGCATTTT. Translating gives CASSGDSLSNQPQHF. The chain carries TRBV2 and TRBJ1-5; 7 nucleotides match TRBD1. Germline values: CDR1 SNHLY, CDR2 FYNNEI. V dropped 4 bases and J dropped 0; count of bases not matched to a gene: 3. This CDR3 region has 15 residues.

This clone was counted once. This chain joins TRBV7-9 and TRBJ2-7, with 12 bases lining up with TRBD2. Losses at the gene ends were 4 bases for V and 3 bases for J; bases not matched to a gene: 16. Per the germline V gene, CDR1 is SEHNR and CDR2 is FQNEAQ (reference sequence). This CDR3 has 19 residues. CDR3 bases: TGTGCCAGCAGCTACGCGCTAGCGGGAGGGCCTCAGGGGCTCTACGAGCAGTACTTC. Its protein product is CASSYALAGGPQGLYEQYF.

V is TRBV3-1 (or the pseudogene TRBV3-2) and J is TRBJ2-2, with 13 bases matching TRBD2. The germline gives CDR1 LGHDT, CDR2 YNNKEL (reference sequence). The CDR3 spans 19 residues. V trimming: 1 base; J trimming: 7 bases; junction bases outside the gene matches: 12. CDR3 loop: CASSQGGIWTSGRGGELFF. In DNA, the CDR3 is TGTGCCAGCAGCCAAGGTGGGATCTGGACTAGCGGGAGAGGCGGGGAGCTGTTTTTT.

V gene TRBV30 combines with J gene TRBJ1-1, with a tentative D call TRBD1 (5 bases). V was shortened by 0 bases and J by 4 bases, with 6 bases between the two germline ends. CDR3 length equals 12 residues. Germline CDR1 GTSNPN, CDR2 SVGIG (reference sequence). CDR3: CAWSVQVTEAFF. The CDR3 region has the DNA TGTGCCTGGAGTGTACAGGTCACTGAAGCTTTCTTT.

The V call is TRBV2, the J call TRBJ1-4, with 8 bases identical to TRBD1. Trimming cost V 4 bases and J 4 bases; bases outside gene matches: 2. The germline V gene encodes CDR1 SNHLY and CDR2 FYNNEI. The CDR3 has 14 amino acids. CDR3 in amino acids: CASSAGGLNEKLFF. The DNA of the CDR3 is TGTGCCAGCAGTGCAGGGGGCCTTAATGAAAAACTGTTTTTT.

About this clone: The sample holds other DNA sequences that translate to the same CDR3. The gene calls are TRBV27 and TRBJ1-2; TRBD1 matches 9 bases. This CDR3 region has 16 residues. The trim removed 1 base at V and 4 bases at J, leaving 7 bases unmatched. Germline assignment: CDR1 MNHEY and CDR2 SMNVEV (reference sequence). CDR3 DNA sequence: TGTGCCAGCAGTTTATGGGGACAGGGTGGAGGCTATGGCTACACCTTC. It codes for CASSLWGQGGGYGYTF.